Listed below are T cell receptor beta chains from one sample, sequenced in a study of blood T cell repertoires in COVID-19. Sequencing used immunoSEQ multiplex PCR; TCRdb keeps in-frame clones, though not all of them. Of 120,000 or so clones in the sample, 88% were seen once. Sequenced sample: peripheral blood. These receptors were collected from a human donor in a cohort sampled during active COVID-19. Both conserved end residues are part of each CDR3. The D gene is left open where the match is weak. A clone size is listed for some rows: how often the clone was seen (once, few, many), or a class if it is expanded.

v_call,clone_size,j_call,d_call,cdr3_length,cdr3_aa,cdr3_nt
TRBV9,once,TRBJ1-5,TRBD1,16,CASSVGTGGSNQPQHF,TGTGCCAGCAGCGTCGGGACAGGGGGTAGCAATCAGCCCCAGCATTTT
TRBV4-1,NA,TRBJ2-5,TRBD2,15,CASSHGLASAETQYF,TGCGCCAGCAGCCACGGACTAGCGTCGGCAGAGACCCAGTACTTC
TRBV5-1,NA,TRBJ2-3,TRBD1,13,CASSLGQGDTQYF,TGCGCCAGCAGCTTGGGACAGGGGGATACGCAGTATTTT
TRBV4-1,NA,TRBJ2-7,NA,14,CASSSERASYEQYF,TGCGCCAGCAGTTCTGAGCGGGCCTCCTACGAGCAGTACTTC
TRBV15,NA,TRBJ2-1,TRBD2,16,CATSRPSSGRINEQFF,TGTGCCACCAGCAGACCCTCTAGCGGGAGGATCAATGAGCAGTTCTTC
TRBV6-5,NA,TRBJ1-1,TRBD1,15,CASRGQGAGDTEAFF,TGTGCCAGCAGGGGACAGGGCGCGGGTGACACTGAAGCTTTCTTT
TRBV15,NA,TRBJ2-1,TRBD2,17,CATSRANPSGGEGEQFF,TGTGCCACCAGCAGAGCAAACCCTAGCGGGGGGGAGGGTGAGCAGTTCTTC
TRBV7-6,NA,TRBJ2-1,NA,15,CASSLTAVTHNEQFF,TGTGCCAGCAGCTTAACTGCGGTTACCCACAATGAGCAGTTCTTC
TRBV9,NA,TRBJ1-2,TRBD1,14,CASKDPGQSYGYTF,TGTGCCAGCAAAGACCCGGGACAGTCCTATGGCTACACCTTC
TRBV6-2/TRBV6-3,few,TRBJ2-7,NA,16,CASSYHAFQGSYEQYF,TGTGCCAGCAGTTACCATGCGTTTCAGGGGTCCTACGAGCAGTACTTC
TRBV4-1,NA,TRBJ2-7,NA,17,CASSQGRSGAPTYEQYF,TGCGCCAGCAGCCAAGGGCGATCTGGGGCCCCTACCTACGAGCAGTACTTC
TRBV5-6,few,TRBJ2-2,TRBD2,16,CASSAGAGDNTGELFF,TGTGCCAGCAGCGCTGGTGCGGGGGACAACACCGGGGAGCTGTTTTTT
TRBV4-1,NA,TRBJ2-7,NA,15,CASSHDRSSSYEQYF,TGCGCCAGCAGCCACGACAGGTCCAGCTCCTACGAGCAGTACTTC
TRBV7-6,NA,TRBJ2-7,NA,15,CASSLERGPGYEQYF,TGTGCCAGCAGCTTAGAAAGGGGCCCTGGATACGAGCAGTACTTC
TRBV7-2,NA,TRBJ2-7,NA,13,CASSPQPAREQYF,TGTGCCAGCAGCCCCCAGCCGGCGAGGGAGCAGTACTTC
TRBV6-5,NA,TRBJ2-1,TRBD2,13,CASTRTSEGKQFF,TGTGCCAGCACCAGAACTAGCGAGGGCAAGCAGTTCTTC
TRBV30,NA,TRBJ1-3,NA,13,CAWSVRGGNTIYF,TGTGCCTGGAGTGTACGAGGTGGAAACACCATATATTTT
TRBV6-5,NA,TRBJ1-2,NA,12,CASTHGGYGYTF,TGTGCCAGCACCCATGGGGGGTATGGCTACACCTTC
TRBV27,few,TRBJ2-1,TRBD2,15,CASSLLREVFDEQFF,TGTGCCAGCAGTTTATTGCGGGAGGTTTTCGATGAGCAGTTCTTC
TRBV7-9,NA,TRBJ1-4,NA,16,CASRTPAGRANEKLFF,TGTGCCAGCAGAACCCCCGCAGGGAGGGCTAATGAAAAACTGTTTTTT
TRBV6-5,many,TRBJ2-2,TRBD1,13,CASRTGEAGELFF,TGTGCCAGCAGGACAGGGGAGGCCGGGGAGCTGTTTTTT
TRBV9,NA,TRBJ2-2,NA,14,CASSVGGGTGELFF,TGTGCCAGCAGCGTAGGGGGAGGCACCGGGGAGCTGTTTTTT
TRBV5-8,NA,TRBJ1-1,NA,15,CASSFRGGVNTEAFF,TGTGCCAGCAGCTTCAGGGGTGGGGTGAACACTGAAGCTTTCTTT
TRBV2,once,TRBJ2-5,TRBD2,12,CASSGDSETQYF,TGTGCCAGTAGCGGGGACTCAGAGACCCAGTACTTC
TRBV12-3/TRBV12-4,NA,TRBJ1-2,TRBD1,13,CATRDRGLNGYTF,TGTGCCACCCGGGACAGGGGGCTTAATGGCTACACCTTC
TRBV5-1,NA,TRBJ2-1,TRBD2,16,CASSLGPSGTNNEQFF,TGCGCCAGCAGCTTAGGCCCTAGCGGAACTAACAATGAGCAGTTCTTC
TRBV19,NA,TRBJ2-2,NA,17,CASSIDPILLNTGELFF,TGTGCCAGTAGTATAGACCCCATCCTACTCAACACCGGGGAGCTGTTTTTT
TRBV9,NA,TRBJ2-3,NA,14,CASSKTSGADTQYF,TGTGCCAGCAGTAAGACTAGTGGAGCAGATACGCAGTATTTT
TRBV4-1,NA,TRBJ1-6,NA,15,CASSQERGYSSPLHF,TGCGCCAGCAGCCAAGAAAGGGGGTATTCCTCACCCCTCCACTTT
TRBV28,NA,TRBJ2-7,NA,15,CASSLQGFKKNEQYF,TGTGCCAGCAGTTTGCAGGGGTTTAAGAAAAACGAGCAGTACTTC
TRBV28,NA,TRBJ2-3,TRBD2,14,CASKRGGSTDTQYF,TGTGCCAGCAAGCGGGGAGGGAGCACAGATACGCAGTATTTT
TRBV6-5,NA,TRBJ1-1,TRBD1,15,CASSKQGTVNTEAFF,TGTGCCAGCAGTAAACAGGGGACGGTGAACACTGAAGCTTTCTTT
TRBV2,NA,TRBJ2-7,TRBD2,20,CASSRRGYRDPSGSSYEQYF,TGTGCCAGCAGTCGCAGGGGGTACAGGGACCCTAGCGGGAGCTCCTACGAGCAGTACTTC
TRBV27,NA,TRBJ2-6,NA,14,CASSSAPGANVLTF,TGTGCCAGCAGTAGCGCGCCTGGGGCCAACGTCCTGACTTTC
TRBV6-4,NA,TRBJ2-2,TRBD2,14,CASSDGGDTGELFF,TGTGCCAGCAGTGACGGGGGGGACACCGGGGAGCTGTTTTTT
TRBV28,NA,TRBJ1-1,TRBD1,15,CASSIRAGGNTEAFF,TGTGCCAGCAGTATTCGGGCAGGGGGGAACACTGAAGCTTTCTTT
TRBV2,NA,TRBJ1-2,NA,14,CASSDPPVQYGYTF,TGTGCCAGCAGTGACCCCCCCGTACAGTATGGCTACACCTTC
TRBV11-2,NA,TRBJ1-1,NA,14,CASSPGGENTEAFF,TGTGCCAGCAGCCCCGGGGGGGAGAACACTGAAGCTTTCTTT
TRBV6-5,NA,TRBJ1-2,NA,14,CASSEHVSYYGYTF,TGTGCCAGCAGCGAGCACGTCTCGTACTATGGCTACACCTTC
TRBV5-4,NA,TRBJ1-2,NA,13,CASSLIKEGGYTF,TGTGCCAGCAGCTTAATTAAGGAGGGTGGCTACACCTTC
TRBV29-1,NA,TRBJ2-1,NA,10,CSVGADEQFF,TGCAGCGTTGGTGCGGATGAGCAGTTCTTC
TRBV5-1,NA,TRBJ2-3,NA,15,CASSPGTTSTDTQYF,TGCGCCAGCAGCCCCGGGACAACTAGCACAGATACGCAGTATTTT
TRBV9,NA,TRBJ2-7,NA,17,CASSSGAGQSRSYEQYF,TGTGCCAGCAGCTCAGGAGCCGGACAGTCTCGCTCCTACGAGCAGTACTTC
TRBV11-2,NA,TRBJ2-7,TRBD1,13,CASSSGTGGEQYF,TGTGCCAGCAGCTCGGGGACAGGTGGGGAGCAGTACTTC
TRBV5-1,NA,TRBJ1-4,TRBD1,14,CASSMGQGGEKLFF,TGCGCCAGCAGCATGGGACAGGGAGGTGAAAAACTGTTTTTT
TRBV4-2,NA,TRBJ2-6,NA,16,CASSQGHHSGANVLTF,TGTGCCAGCAGCCAAGGACACCACTCTGGGGCCAACGTCCTGACTTTC
TRBV5-6,NA,TRBJ2-5,TRBD2,12,CASNRAGETQYF,TGTGCCAGCAACAGAGCGGGGGAGACCCAGTACTTC
TRBV14,NA,TRBJ1-3,TRBD1,16,CASSSQGPLSGNTIYF,TGTGCCAGCAGCTCACAGGGGCCGCTCTCTGGAAACACCATATATTTT
TRBV5-1,NA,TRBJ2-1,TRBD2,15,CASSLRGRAYNEQFF,TGCGCCAGCAGCTTGCGCGGGAGGGCCTACAATGAGCAGTTCTTC
TRBV5-1,NA,TRBJ2-3,NA,16,CASSLSASVSSASQYF,TGCGCCAGCAGCTTGAGCGCTAGCGTCTCCTCGGCCTCGCAGTATTTT
TRBV11-2,NA,TRBJ2-1,NA,14,CASSLDVRGREQFF,TGTGCCAGCAGCTTAGATGTCAGGGGACGGGAGCAGTTCTTC
TRBV20-1,NA,TRBJ2-7,TRBD2,15,CSASTGGPGPYEQYF,TGCAGTGCAAGTACGGGGGGACCCGGACCCTACGAGCAGTACTTC
TRBV5-5,NA,TRBJ1-1,TRBD1,15,CASSPGGIMNTEAFF,TGTGCCAGCAGCCCAGGGGGCATCATGAACACTGAAGCTTTCTTT
TRBV5-1,NA,TRBJ2-7,NA,14,CASSPPGLVYEQYF,TGCGCCAGCAGCCCGCCGGGATTAGTATACGAGCAGTACTTC
TRBV7-2,NA,TRBJ2-2,TRBD1,15,CASRPDRAGTGELFF,TGTGCCAGCAGACCAGACAGGGCCGGCACCGGGGAGCTGTTTTTT
TRBV24-1,NA,TRBJ2-2,TRBD1,17,CATSDFGDRAESGELFF,TGTGCCACCAGTGATTTTGGGGACAGGGCCGAAAGCGGGGAGCTGTTTTTT
TRBV7-9,NA,TRBJ2-7,TRBD2,16,CASSWAPLAGYHEQYF,TGTGCCAGCAGCTGGGCACCACTAGCGGGTTACCACGAGCAGTACTTC
TRBV5-1,NA,TRBJ1-2,TRBD1,15,CASSGSGTGVYGYTF,TGCGCCAGCAGCGGGTCCGGGACAGGGGTCTATGGCTACACCTTC